This T cell receptor (beta chain) emerged from a study of molecular identifiers for immune sequencing clone quantification. Study results and caveats: Jurkat TCR RNA spiked in from one cell (amid approximately 1 million naive cells) was reportedly detectable.

The V gene's germline CDR1 is SGHNT and CDR2 YENEEA. J was trimmed by 5 bases and V by 4 bases; bases with no gene match: 9. This CDR3 has 15 residues. TCRdb ran MiXCR on the PCR reads and lists one entry per CDR3 protein. The profile covers about 640,000 distinct CDR3 sequences, with about 20% appearing a single time and 0.7% to 1% taken by the ten largest. This clonotype has more than one count but fewer than ten. Its antigen is as yet unknown. Sequenced: naive CD8+ T cells from blood, with Jurkat cell RNA spiked in. Regarding subset: FACS-sorted CD8+CD4-CCR7+CD45RA+ naive T cells. The rearrangement uses TRBV11-3 and TRBJ2-7; TRBD1 aligns across 9 bases. The receptor was isolated from a human donor in good health. Some libraries in this study had Jurkat cell RNA spiked in. The CDR3 nucleotides read TGTGCCAGCAGCTCTGGGACAGGGTCATTGGACGAGCAGTACTTC. It translates to CASSSGTGSLDEQYF.